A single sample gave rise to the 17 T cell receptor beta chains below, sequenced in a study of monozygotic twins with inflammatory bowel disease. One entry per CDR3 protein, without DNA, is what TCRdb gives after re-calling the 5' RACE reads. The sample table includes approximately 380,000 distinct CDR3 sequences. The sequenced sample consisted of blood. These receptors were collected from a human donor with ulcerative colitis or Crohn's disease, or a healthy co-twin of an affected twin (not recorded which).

The CDR3 loop reads CASSQVWPAYQETQYF. V usage is TRBV4-3 and J usage is TRBJ2-5. CDR1 is LGHNA, CDR2 YSLEER, per germline. The CDR3 sequence is 16 residues long.

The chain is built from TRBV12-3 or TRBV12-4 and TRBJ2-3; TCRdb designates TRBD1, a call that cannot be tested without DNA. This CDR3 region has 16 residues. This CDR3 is CASSSRGQGRTDTQYF.

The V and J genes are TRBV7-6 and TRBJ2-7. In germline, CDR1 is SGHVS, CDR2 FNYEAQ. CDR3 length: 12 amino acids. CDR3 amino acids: CASSLEGREQYF. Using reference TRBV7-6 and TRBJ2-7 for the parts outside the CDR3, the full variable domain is GAGVSQSPRYKVTKRGQDVALRCDPISGHVSLYWYRQALGQGPEFLTYFNYEAQQDKSGLPNDRFSAERPEGSISTLTIQRTEQRDSAMYRCASSLEGREQYFGPGTRLTVT.

CDR3 protein: CASSLWSEKNIQYF. The chain joins TRBV7-9 to TRBJ2-4. CDR1 and CDR2 from the germline V gene are SEHNR and FQNEAQ (reference sequence). The CDR3 sequence is 14 residues long.

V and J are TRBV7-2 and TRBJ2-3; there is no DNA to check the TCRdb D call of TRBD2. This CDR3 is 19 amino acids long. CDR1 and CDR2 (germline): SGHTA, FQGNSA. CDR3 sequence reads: CASSWRPGTSVPDTDTQYF.

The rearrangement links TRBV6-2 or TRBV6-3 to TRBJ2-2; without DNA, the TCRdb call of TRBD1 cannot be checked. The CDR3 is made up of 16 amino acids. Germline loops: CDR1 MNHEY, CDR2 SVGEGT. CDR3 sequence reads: CASSYPRGANTGELFF.

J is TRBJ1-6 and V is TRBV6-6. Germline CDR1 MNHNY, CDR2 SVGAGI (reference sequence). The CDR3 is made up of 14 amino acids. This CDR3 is CASSSRDSESPLHF.

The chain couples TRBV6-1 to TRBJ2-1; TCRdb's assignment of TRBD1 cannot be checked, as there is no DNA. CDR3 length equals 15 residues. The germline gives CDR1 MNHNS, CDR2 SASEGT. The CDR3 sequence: CASTLLSGGNNEQFF.

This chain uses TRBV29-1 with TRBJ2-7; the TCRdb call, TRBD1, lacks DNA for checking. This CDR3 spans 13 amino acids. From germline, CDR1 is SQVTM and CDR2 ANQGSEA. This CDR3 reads CSVAPTGTYEQYF.

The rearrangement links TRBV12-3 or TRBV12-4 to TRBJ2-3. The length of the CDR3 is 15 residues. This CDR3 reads CASSLITQSTDTQYF.

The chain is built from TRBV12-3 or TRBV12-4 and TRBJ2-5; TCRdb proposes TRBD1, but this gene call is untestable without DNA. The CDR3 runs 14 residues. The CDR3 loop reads CASTLDTSLETQYF.

CDR3 sequence: CASSYRTGGKSNEKLFF. This chain links TRBV6-5 with TRBJ1-4; there is no DNA to check the TCRdb D call of TRBD1. There are 17 residues in the CDR3. CDR1 and CDR2 from the germline V gene are MNHEY and SVGAGI.

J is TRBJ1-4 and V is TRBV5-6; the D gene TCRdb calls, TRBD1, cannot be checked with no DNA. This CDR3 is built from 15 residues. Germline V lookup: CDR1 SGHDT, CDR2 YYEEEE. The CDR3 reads CASSSWTGSAEKLFF.

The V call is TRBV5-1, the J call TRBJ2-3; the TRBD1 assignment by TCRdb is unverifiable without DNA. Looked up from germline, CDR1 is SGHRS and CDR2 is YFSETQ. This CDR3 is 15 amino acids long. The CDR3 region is CAGSRRTGGTDTQYF.

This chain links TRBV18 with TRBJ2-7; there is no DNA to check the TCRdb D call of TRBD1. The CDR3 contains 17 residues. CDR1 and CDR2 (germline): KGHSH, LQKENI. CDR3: CASSPPGLGTDSYEQYF.

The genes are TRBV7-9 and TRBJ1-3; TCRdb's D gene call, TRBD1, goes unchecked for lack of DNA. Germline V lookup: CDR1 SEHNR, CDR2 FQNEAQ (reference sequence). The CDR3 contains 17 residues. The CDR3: CASSLMGGGFSGNTIYF.

The CDR3 spells CSGTGGGTEAFF. The chain recombines TRBV29-1 with TRBJ1-1; the TCRdb call, TRBD1, lacks DNA for checking. CDR1 SQVTM and CDR2 ANQGSEA come from the germline V gene. The length of the CDR3 is 12 residues.